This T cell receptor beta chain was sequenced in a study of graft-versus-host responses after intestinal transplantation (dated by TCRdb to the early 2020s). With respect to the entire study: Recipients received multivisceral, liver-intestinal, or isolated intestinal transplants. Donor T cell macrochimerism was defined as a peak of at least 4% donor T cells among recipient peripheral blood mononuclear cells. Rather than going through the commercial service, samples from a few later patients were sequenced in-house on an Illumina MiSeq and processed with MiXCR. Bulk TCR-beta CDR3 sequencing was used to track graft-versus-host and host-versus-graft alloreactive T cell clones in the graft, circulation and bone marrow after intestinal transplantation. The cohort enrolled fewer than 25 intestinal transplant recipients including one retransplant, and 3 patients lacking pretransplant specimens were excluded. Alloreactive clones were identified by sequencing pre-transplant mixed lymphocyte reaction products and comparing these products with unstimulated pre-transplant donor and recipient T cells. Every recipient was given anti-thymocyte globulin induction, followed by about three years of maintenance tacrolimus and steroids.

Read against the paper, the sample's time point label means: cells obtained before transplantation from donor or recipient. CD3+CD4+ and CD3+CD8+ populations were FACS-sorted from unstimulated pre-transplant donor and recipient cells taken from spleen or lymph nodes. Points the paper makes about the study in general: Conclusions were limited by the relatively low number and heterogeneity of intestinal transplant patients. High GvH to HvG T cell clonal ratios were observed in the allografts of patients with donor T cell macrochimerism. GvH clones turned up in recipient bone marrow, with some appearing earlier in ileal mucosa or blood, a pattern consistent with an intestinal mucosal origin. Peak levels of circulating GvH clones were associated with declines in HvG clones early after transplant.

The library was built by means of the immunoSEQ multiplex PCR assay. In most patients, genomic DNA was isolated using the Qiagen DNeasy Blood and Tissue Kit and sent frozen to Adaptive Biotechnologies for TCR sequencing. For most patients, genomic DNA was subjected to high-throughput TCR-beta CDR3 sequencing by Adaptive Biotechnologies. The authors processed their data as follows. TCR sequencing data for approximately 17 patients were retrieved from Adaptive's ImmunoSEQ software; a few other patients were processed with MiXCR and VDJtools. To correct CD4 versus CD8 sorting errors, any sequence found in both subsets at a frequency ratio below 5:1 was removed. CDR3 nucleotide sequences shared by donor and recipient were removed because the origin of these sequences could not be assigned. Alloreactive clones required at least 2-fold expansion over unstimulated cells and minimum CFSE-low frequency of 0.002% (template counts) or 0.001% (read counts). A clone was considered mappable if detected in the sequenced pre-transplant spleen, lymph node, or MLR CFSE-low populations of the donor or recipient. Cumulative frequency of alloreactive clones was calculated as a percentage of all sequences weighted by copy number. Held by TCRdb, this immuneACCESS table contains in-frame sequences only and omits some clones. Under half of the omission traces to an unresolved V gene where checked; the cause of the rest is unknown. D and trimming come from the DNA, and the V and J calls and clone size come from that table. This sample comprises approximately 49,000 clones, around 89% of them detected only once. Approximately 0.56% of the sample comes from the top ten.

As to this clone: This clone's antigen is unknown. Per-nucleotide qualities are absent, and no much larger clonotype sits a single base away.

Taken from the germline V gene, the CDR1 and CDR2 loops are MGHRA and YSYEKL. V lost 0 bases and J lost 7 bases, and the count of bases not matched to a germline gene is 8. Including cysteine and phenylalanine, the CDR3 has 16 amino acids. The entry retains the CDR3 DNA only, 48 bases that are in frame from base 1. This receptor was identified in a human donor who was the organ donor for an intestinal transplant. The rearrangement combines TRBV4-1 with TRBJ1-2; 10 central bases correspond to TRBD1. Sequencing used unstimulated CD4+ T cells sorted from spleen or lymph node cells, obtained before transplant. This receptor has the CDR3 CASSQDIPDRGPGYTF. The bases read TGCGCCAGCAGCCAAGATATCCCTGACAGGGGGCCTGGCTACACCTTC.